Described below is a single T cell receptor (beta chain) sequence and its context. This sample is part of a study of glioma-infiltrating T cells after dendritic cell vaccination. No glioblastoma patient carried an isocitrate dehydrogenase mutation. Some clones are missing from TCRdb's copy, which holds only in-frame ones; the method was immunoSEQ multiplex PCR. The sample lists over 55,000 clones, approximately 80% occurring once. The CDR3 extends over 13 amino acids. The ends were cut back, 2 bases at V and 6 bases at J, with 10 bases in the middle. Germline values: CDR1 MNHNS, CDR2 SASEGT. The origin of this receptor is a human donor with glioblastoma. Sample: blood, taken before dendritic cell vaccination. The chain joins TRBV6-1 to TRBJ1-1; TRBD1 might be the D (5 bases). The CDR3 sequence is CASSEQGFAEAFF. The CDR3 bases are TGTGCCAGCAGTGAACAGGGTTTCGCTGAAGCTTTCTTT.